Listed below are T cell receptor beta chains from one sample, sequenced in a study of cytomegalovirus exposure and HLA in healthy donors. Assay: immunoSEQ multiplex PCR; the TCRdb copy retains only in-frame clones and omits some. The data contain roughly 150,000 clones, around 80% of them singletons. Sequencing was carried out using PBMCs. These receptors were obtained from a male donor in good health and CMV-seronegative. Each CDR3 is given with its conserved first and last residue. The order of the fields is clone size, D gene, J gene, CDR3 length, V gene, CDR3 DNA, CDR3 protein. A D gene is named only where the DNA matches it firmly. Clone size is given for some rows only: seen once, a few or many times, or a class if the clone is expanded.

>-|-|TRBJ1-1|14|TRBV6-6
TGTGCCAGCAATAATGGGGGAGGTCAGACTGAAGCTTTCTTT
CASNNGGGQTEAFF
>-|-|TRBJ1-3|16|TRBV6-5
TGTGCCAGCAGTTACTCGGCGGGACGCGCTGGAAACACCATATATTTT
CASSYSAGRAGNTIYF
>-|-|TRBJ2-5|14|TRBV5-1
TGCGCCAGCAGCTTGGCCCCAGGCGTGGAGACCCAGTACTTC
CASSLAPGVETQYF
>once|-|TRBJ2-2|16|TRBV6-5
TGTGCCAGCAGTTACCACGATCTCGGGGGAGCCGGGGAGCTGTTTTTT
CASSYHDLGGAGELFF
>-|TRBD1|TRBJ2-5|13|TRBV2
TGTGCCAGCACCAGGGACAGGCAAGAGACCCAGTACTTC
CASTRDRQETQYF
>once|TRBD1|TRBJ2-7|13|TRBV19
TGTGCCAGTAGTGTAGGGACAGCCTACGAGCAGTACTTC
CASSVGTAYEQYF
>-|TRBD1|TRBJ1-2|14|TRBV7-8
TGTGCCAGCAGCCAATACAGGGGCAGCTATGGCTACACCTTC
CASSQYRGSYGYTF
>-|-|TRBJ1-3|16|TRBV6-5
TGTGCCAGCAGTTACTCGATCCAGAGCGCTGGAAACACCATATATTTT
CASSYSIQSAGNTIYF
>-|-|TRBJ2-7|16|TRBV11-2
TGTGCCAGCAGCTTAGAGGGGCAGGTAGGGTCCTACGAGCAGTACTTC
CASSLEGQVGSYEQYF
>-|-|TRBJ2-1|13|TRBV6-4
TGTGCCAGCAGCGTTGGTCCGGGCAATGAGCAGTTCTTC
CASSVGPGNEQFF
>-|-|TRBJ1-2|14|TRBV5-4
TGTGCCAGCAGTGACAGGAGGAGAGACTATGGCTACACCTTC
CASSDRRRDYGYTF
>-|-|TRBJ1-1|15|TRBV30
TGTGCCTGGAGTGTTAGAGGAGCGACGGGCACTGAAGCTTTCTTT
CAWSVRGATGTEAFF
>-|TRBD2|TRBJ2-7|15|TRBV10-3
TGTGCCATCAGTGATGACCCCAGCGGGGTCTACGAGCAGTACTTC
CAISDDPSGVYEQYF
>-|TRBD1|TRBJ2-2|17|TRBV5-6
TGTGCCAGCAGCTGGGGGACAGGGGGCGTGGGAACCGGGGAGCTGTTTTTT
CASSWGTGGVGTGELFF
>-|TRBD2|TRBJ2-7|18|TRBV7-8
TGTGCCAGCAGCTTAGAGGCTAGCGGGGGGTCGACGACCTACGAGCAGTACTTC
CASSLEASGGSTTYEQYF
>-|-|TRBJ1-5|14|TRBV2
TGTGCCAGCAGTGGAGGGGGTGGCAATCAGCCCCAGCATTTT
CASSGGGGNQPQHF
>-|-|TRBJ2-3|17|TRBV2
TGTGCCAGCAGTGAATTGTGGGGGGAATCTAGCACAGATACGCAGTATTTT
CASSELWGESSTDTQYF
>-|TRBD1|TRBJ2-2|15|TRBV10-3
TGTGCCATCAGGGTGGGACAGGGAAACACCGGGGAGCTGTTTTTT
CAIRVGQGNTGELFF
>-|-|TRBJ1-2|18|TRBV9
TGTGCCAGCAGCGTAGAATCGGCAGGGGCGAGAGCTAACTATGGCTACACCTTC
CASSVESAGARANYGYTF
>-|TRBD1|TRBJ1-2|12|TRBV19
TGTGCCAGTACCCCGACAGGGAAGGGCTACACCTTC
CASTPTGKGYTF
>-|-|TRBJ2-7|16|TRBV6-5
TGTGCCAGCAGTTACTCGGGTTCGCGGGGCGGCTACGAGCAGTACTTC
CASSYSGSRGGYEQYF
>-|-|TRBJ2-1|11|TRBV2
TGTGCCAGCAGTGCAGAAAATGAGCAGTTCTTC
CASSAENEQFF
>-|TRBD1|TRBJ2-2|15|TRBV4-3
TGCGCCAGCAGCCGGGACAGGGGGAGCACCGGGGAGCTGTTTTTT
CASSRDRGSTGELFF
>-|-|TRBJ2-7|15|TRBV27
TGTGCCAGCAGACAGGCGGCTACTTCTGTCTACGAGCAGTACTTC
CASRQAATSVYEQYF
>-|-|TRBJ2-5|13|TRBV25-1
TGTGCCAGCAGGAGGGGGGGTCAAGAGACCCAGTACTTC
CASRRGGQETQYF
>-|-|TRBJ1-3|16|TRBV18
TGTGCCAGCTCACCCCCGGGACAAAGCTCTGGAAACACCATATATTTT
CASSPPGQSSGNTIYF
>-|-|TRBJ1-2|13|TRBV28
TGTGCCAGCAGGGAAAACGCAGGGCATGGCTACACCTTC
CASRENAGHGYTF
>-|TRBD1|TRBJ2-7|13|TRBV10-3
TGTGCCATCAGGGGACAGGAAACCTACGAGCAGTACTTC
CAIRGQETYEQYF
>-|-|TRBJ1-2|12|TRBV10-3
TGTGCCATCAGTGAATACAGGGACGGCTACACCTTC
CAISEYRDGYTF
>-|TRBD1|TRBJ1-1|13|TRBV6-5
TGTGCCAGCAGTACGGACAGGCGCACTGAAGCTTTCTTT
CASSTDRRTEAFF
>-|-|TRBJ1-2|19|TRBV6-1
TGTGCCAGCAGTGAACCAACGGAGTCAAGGGGTGAGCGCTACCCTGGCTACACCTTC
CASSEPTESRGERYPGYTF
>-|-|TRBJ2-3|16|TRBV7-6
TGTGCCAGCAGCTTAGCGACAGTGTATGGCACAGATACGCAGTATTTT
CASSLATVYGTDTQYF
>few|-|TRBJ2-6|15|TRBV7-2
TGTGCCAGCAGCTTAGTCGGTGGTGGGGCCAACGTCCTGACTTTC
CASSLVGGGANVLTF
>-|-|TRBJ1-3|14|TRBV7-2
TGTGCCAGCAGCACCGGTACCTCTGGAAACACCATATATTTT
CASSTGTSGNTIYF
>-|TRBD1|TRBJ1-1|16|TRBV18
TGTGCCAGCTCACCCTTGTCCCGACAGGGAAGCCCTGAAGCTTTCTTT
CASSPLSRQGSPEAFF
>-|-|TRBJ2-6|13|TRBV6-5
TGTGCCAGCAGTTCTCAGGGGGCCAACGTCCTGACTTTC
CASSSQGANVLTF
>-|-|TRBJ1-2|14|TRBV6-6
TGTGCCAGCAGTTCCGGACAGAGGGCCTACGGCTACACCTTC
CASSSGQRAYGYTF
>-|-|TRBJ1-3|13|TRBV6-5
TGTGCCAGCAGTTTGACAGCTGGAAACACCATATATTTT
CASSLTAGNTIYF
>-|-|TRBJ2-3|13|TRBV6-1
TGTGCCAGCAGTGAAACCCCTAGGGATACGCAGTATTTT
CASSETPRDTQYF
>-|TRBD1|TRBJ2-2|14|TRBV6-4
TGTGCCAGCAGTGGGACAGGGAACACCGGGGAGCTGTTTTTT
CASSGTGNTGELFF
>-|TRBD2|TRBJ2-3|15|TRBV6-5
TGTGCCAGCCGAACTAGCGGGGGGCGGGTAGATACGCAGTATTTT
CASRTSGGRVDTQYF
>-|TRBD1|TRBJ2-7|14|TRBV6-5
TGTGCCAGCAGTCAAGGGACAGGGCCCTACGAGCAGTACTTC
CASSQGTGPYEQYF
>-|TRBD1|TRBJ2-5|16|TRBV2
TGTGCCAGCAGTGAATCGCAGGGGACAGGGCAAGAGACCCAGTACTTC
CASSESQGTGQETQYF
>-|TRBD1|TRBJ2-2|13|TRBV6-4
TGTGCCAGCAGCTCCAGGGGGACCGGGGAGCTGTTTTTT
CASSSRGTGELFF
>-|TRBD1|TRBJ1-6|16|TRBV7-9
TGTGCCAGCAGCCCGATTTGGACAGGTGATAATTCACCCCTCCACTTT
CASSPIWTGDNSPLHF
>-|-|TRBJ2-1|12|TRBV7-9
TGTGCCAGCACGGCGGGCGGTGATGAGCAGTTCTTC
CASTAGGDEQFF
>-|-|TRBJ1-5|14|TRBV6-6
TGTGCCAGCACCCTGGAGGGGTCTAATCAGCCCCAGCATTTT
CASTLEGSNQPQHF
>few|-|TRBJ1-1|14|TRBV19
TGTGCCAGTAGTTTGGGGGGATGGAACACTGAAGCTTTCTTT
CASSLGGWNTEAFF
>-|TRBD1|TRBJ2-5|13|TRBV11-2
TGTGCCAGCAGCCCCAACAGGGACCAGGGGGAGTACTTC
CASSPNRDQGEYF